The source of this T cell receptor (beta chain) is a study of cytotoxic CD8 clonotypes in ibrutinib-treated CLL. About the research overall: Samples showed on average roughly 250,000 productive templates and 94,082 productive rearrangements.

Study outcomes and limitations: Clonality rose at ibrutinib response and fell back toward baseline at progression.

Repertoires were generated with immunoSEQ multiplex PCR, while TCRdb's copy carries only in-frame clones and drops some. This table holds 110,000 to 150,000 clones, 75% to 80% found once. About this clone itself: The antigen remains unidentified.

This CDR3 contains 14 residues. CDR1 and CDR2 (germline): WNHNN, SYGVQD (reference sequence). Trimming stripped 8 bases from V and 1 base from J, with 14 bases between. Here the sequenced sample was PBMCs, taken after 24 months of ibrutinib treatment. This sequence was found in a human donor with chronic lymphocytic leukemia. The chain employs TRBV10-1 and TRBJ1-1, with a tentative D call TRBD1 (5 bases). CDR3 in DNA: TGCGCCAGCCCTGGGGGGGGGACGAACACTGAAGCTTTCTTT. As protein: CASPGGGTNTEAFF.